Sequencing of this T cell receptor (beta chain) was carried out in a study of T cells in women clearing cervical HPV infection. The CDR3 covers 16 residues. Trimming removed 1 base from V and 2 bases from J; junction bases left unmatched: 2. Germline CDR1 MNHNS, CDR2 SASEGT. TCRdb's table, derived via immunoSEQ multiplex PCR, lists solely in-frame clones and lacks some. Recorded for this sample: 40,000 to 60,000 clones. With respect to this clone: The sequence runs out 3 residues before the end of the CDR3; the remainder is reconstructed from the germline J gene.

Sequenced: blood buffy coat. This sequence originates from a woman aged 18 to 69 with a cervical HPV16 infection that either progressed to CIN3+ or cleared (not recorded which). The rearrangement uses TRBV6-1 and TRBJ2-3; TRBD2 aligns across 11 bases. The CDR3 reads CASSEVSGGVTDTQYF. Partial CDR3 DNA: TGTGCCAGCAGTGAAGTTAGCGGGGGGGTCACAGATACG.